This entry concerns a single TCR beta chain. Its antigen is undetermined. Multiplex PCR was performed with 32 V and 13 J primers, and it amplified TCR beta CDR3. MiXCR was run by TCRdb on the multiplex PCR reads, yielding one entry per CDR3 protein. The sample includes fewer than 12,000 distinct CDR3 sequences, 25% to 35% of them seen just once. These data come from a study of immune heterogeneity within non-small cell lung tumors. The CDR3 sequence is 15 residues long. The germline V gene encodes CDR1 SNHLY and CDR2 FYNNEI. V lost 8 bases to trimming and J lost 0 bases; unmatched junction nucleotides: 10. TCRs were amplified from 450 to 700 ng gDNA of bulk tumor per sample. Widely spaced biopsies, several per primary tumor, were obtained at surgery. Before undergoing curative surgery, patients had newly diagnosed non-small cell lung cancer that was untreated. Study observations and caveats: Local tumor mutational burden, with an R of roughly 0.3, correlated moderately but significantly with local T-cell clonality. The repertoire of each individual patient held high-frequency T-cell receptor beta clonotypes that were largely distinct from those of other patients.

The chain couples TRBV2 to TRBJ2-7; TRBD2 aligns across 7 bases. This TCR was sampled from a woman between 55 and 75 years old with non-small cell lung cancer. Input material: lung tumor tissue. CDR3 nucleotide sequence: TGTGCCAGCCGGGAACTAGCGCCGAGCTCCTACGAGCAGTACTTC. This sequence encodes CASRELAPSSYEQYF.